Sequencing of this TCR beta chain was carried out in a study of T cells in Graves' hyperthyroidism and ophthalmopathy. The investigators amplified TCR beta CDR3 regions from RNA transcripts. A set of HTBI primers served as the primers for a first-round RT-PCR of the TCR CDR3. TCRdb analysed the multiplex PCR reads with MiXCR anew, one entry per CDR3 protein. The repertoire holds approximately 400,000 distinct CDR3 sequences, with about 14% as singletons. Germline assignment: CDR1 DFQATT and CDR2 SNEGSKA (reference sequence). Trimming cost V 6 bases and J 1 base, with 16 bases left between them. The CDR3 has 15 residues.

The sample consisted of blood. J is TRBJ1-3 and V is TRBV20-1, with D possibly matching TRBD1 (6 bases). The sequence derives from a woman aged 55-69 years with Graves' hyperthyroidism. The CDR3 is CSAKLPDRSGNTIYF. As DNA, the CDR3 is TGCAGTGCCAAATTACCCGACAGGTCTGGAAACACCATATATTTT.